This T cell receptor beta chain stems from a study of CD8+ T cells in alopecia areata. Study outcomes and limitations: Researchers say the link of baseline CD8+ expansion to response remains uncertain, with one nonresponder.

With respect to this clone: Its matching antigen is unknown.

cDNA serving as the sequencing template came from extracted, reverse transcribed RNA. Profiling relied on immunoSEQ multiplex PCR, and the TCRdb table lists in-frame clones only, not all of them. Among some 110,000 clones listed, roughly 50% were seen once. Trimming cost V 3 bases and J 5 bases, with 9 bases left between them. Germline V gene lookup returns CDR1 SGHDT and CDR2 YYEEEE. This CDR3 is 14 amino acids long. Treatment indicated: oral pan-JAK inhibitor, 5-10 mg twice daily. The origin of this receptor is a human donor with alopecia areata. The starting material was CD8+ T cells sorted from blood, obtained at week 24, from a patient treated with tofacitinib. The chain combines TRBV5-6 with TRBJ1-6, with a possible D match to TRBD1 (6 bases). The CDR3 region is CASSSGTNNSPLHF. In DNA, the CDR3 is TGTGCCAGCAGCTCCGGGACAAATAATTCACCCCTCCACTTT.